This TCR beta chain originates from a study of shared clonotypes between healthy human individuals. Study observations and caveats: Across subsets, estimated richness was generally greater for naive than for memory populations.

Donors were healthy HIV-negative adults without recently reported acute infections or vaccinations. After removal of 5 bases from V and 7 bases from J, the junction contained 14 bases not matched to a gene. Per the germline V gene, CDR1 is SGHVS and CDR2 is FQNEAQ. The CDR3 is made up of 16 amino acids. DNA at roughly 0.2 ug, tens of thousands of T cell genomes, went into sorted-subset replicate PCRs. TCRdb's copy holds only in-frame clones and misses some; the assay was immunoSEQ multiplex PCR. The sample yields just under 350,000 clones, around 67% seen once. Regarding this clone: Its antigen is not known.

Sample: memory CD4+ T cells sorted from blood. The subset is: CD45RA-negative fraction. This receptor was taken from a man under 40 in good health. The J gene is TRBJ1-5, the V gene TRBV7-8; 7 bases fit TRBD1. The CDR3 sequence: CASSRNRGTTNQPQHF. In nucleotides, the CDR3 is TGTGCCAGCAGCCGCAACAGGGGAACTACAAACCAGCCCCAGCATTTT.